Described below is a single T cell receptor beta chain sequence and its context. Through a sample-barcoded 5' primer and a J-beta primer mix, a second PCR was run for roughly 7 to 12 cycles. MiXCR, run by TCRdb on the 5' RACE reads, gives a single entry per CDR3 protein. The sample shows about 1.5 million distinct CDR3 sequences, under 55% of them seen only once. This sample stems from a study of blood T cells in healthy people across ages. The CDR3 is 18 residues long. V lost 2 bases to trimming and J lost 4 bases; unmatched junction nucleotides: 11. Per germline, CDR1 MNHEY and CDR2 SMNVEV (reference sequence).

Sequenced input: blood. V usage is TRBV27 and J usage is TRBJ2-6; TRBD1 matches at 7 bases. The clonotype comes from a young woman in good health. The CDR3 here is CASSLRKTGWTGANVLTF. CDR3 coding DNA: TGTGCCAGCAGTTTACGAAAGACAGGGTGGACCGGGGCCAACGTCCTGACTTTC.